This T cell receptor beta chain was recorded in a study of beta chain features in type 1 diabetes. About the research overall: Age, gender, cell numbers and subset yield matched between patients and controls. Study-wide results and limits: PCR might preferentially amplify shorter templates, equally in patients and controls. There was a moderate but significant shortening of TCRB CDR3s in all four CD4+ subsets of Type 1 diabetes patients. The naive, central memory and Treg TCRB repertoires showed an apparent similarity that was greater among patients than among healthy donors.

This clone has only a few counts. What it binds is unknown. Investigators reverse transcribed all isolated RNA, so they sequenced expressed TCRB transcripts. Assay used: immunoSEQ multiplex PCR; TCRdb lists only in-frame clones, some missing. In the table there are 310,000 or so clones, around 9.3% of which are singletons. Deletions cut 0 bases from V and 8 bases from J, with 14 bases between. The CDR3 loop spans 16 amino acids. Germline V lookup: CDR1 MNHEY, CDR2 SVGAGI. The sequenced sample was central memory CD4+ T cells from blood. The sequence derives from a man younger than 40 with type 1 diabetes. The chain combines TRBV6-5 with TRBJ1-6, with D possibly TRBD1 on 6 matching bases. CDR3 sequence (DNA): TGTGCCAGCAGTTACTCGAATTGGGGGCAGGATTCACCCCTCCACTTT. Its translation: CASSYSNWGQDSPLHF.